The 28 T cell receptor beta chains below were found in one sample sequenced in a study of blood T cell repertoires in COVID-19. Some clones are missing from TCRdb's copy, which holds only in-frame ones; the method was immunoSEQ multiplex PCR. The sample includes over 200,000 clones, around nine tenths of them seen just once. Sequencing was carried out using peripheral blood. Receptor source: a man aged 55 to 70 who had recovered from COVID-19.

As DNA, the CDR3 is TGTGCCAGTCGACAGGGGACTAGCGGGAGCTACGAGCAGTACTTC. It translates to CASRQGTSGSYEQYF. The chain couples TRBV27 to TRBJ2-7; 14 bases are a match to TRBD2. V lost 9 bases and J lost 3; bases outside the gene matches: 7. In germline, CDR1 is MNHEY, CDR2 SMNVEV (reference sequence). The CDR3 covers 15 residues.

V is TRBV9 and J is TRBJ2-1; TRBD2 agrees at 7 bases. This CDR3 has 15 residues. V dropped 3 bases and J dropped 1; count of bases not matched to a gene: 4. Germline V CDR1 and CDR2: SGDLS, YYNGEE. The CDR3 nucleotides read TGTGCCAGCAGCGAACTAGCGTGGTCCTACAATGAGCAGTTCTTC. The encoded protein is CASSELAWSYNEQFF.

In DNA form, the CDR3 reads TGTGCCAGCAGTCGCCGGGGACAGGGAAGTGAAGCTTTCTTT. Protein: CASSRRGQGSEAFF. The V and J genes are TRBV6-2 or TRBV6-3 and TRBJ1-1, with 9 bases lining up with TRBD1. Unmatched junction bases numbered 8, after V lost 5 bases and J lost 7 bases. The CDR3 has 14 amino acids. Germline V gene lookup returns CDR1 MNHEY and CDR2 SVGEGT.

This clone is a singleton in its sample. The gene calls are TRBV4-1 and TRBJ2-7, with TRBD2 as a possible D gene (6 bases). V gave up 4 bases and J gave up 3 bases, with 16 bases separating them. The CDR3 extends over 15 amino acids. Per germline, CDR1 MGHRA and CDR2 YSYEKL. CDR3 in DNA: TGCGCCAGCAGCCTCCGACACCCCGGGGGCTACGAGCAGTACTTC. It yields the protein CASSLRHPGGYEQYF.

This clone was found once. V gene TRBV10-3 combines with J gene TRBJ2-7; D is perhaps TRBD2 (7 bases). The V gene's germline CDR1 is ENHRY and CDR2 SYGVKD. V dropped 9 bases and J dropped 3 bases, with 12 bases sitting between them. CDR3 length: 12 residues. The CDR3 DNA follows: TGTGCCATAGGACTAGGGGGCTACGAGCAGTACTTC. This codes for CAIGLGGYEQYF.

The table lists this clone with a count of one. The CDR3 bases are TGTGCCAGCAGTTTTGGGGACAGGGTCACCAGGAGTTCCAATCAGCCCCAGCATTTT. Amino acid sequence: CASSFGDRVTRSSNQPQHF. The chain uses TRBV27 and TRBJ1-5; 9 bases are a match to TRBD1. V shed 3 bases and J 3 bases; nucleotides not matched to a gene: 15. CDR1 and CDR2 from the germline V gene are MNHEY and SMNVEV (reference sequence). The length of the CDR3 is 19 residues.

The chain employs TRBV25-1 and TRBJ2-4; TRBD2 might be the D (5 bases). The germline V gene has CDR1 MGHDK and CDR2 SYGVNS. The CDR3 is made up of 15 amino acids. V lost 4 bases and J lost 3, with 13 bases in between. The CDR3 DNA reads TGTGCCAGCAGTGTTGACGGAGGTAGCAAAAACATTCAGTACTTC. Protein sequence: CASSVDGGSKNIQYF.

The chain is built from TRBV11-2 and TRBJ2-2, with 11 nucleotides matching TRBD1. V shed 6 bases and J 2 bases; nucleotides not matched to a gene: 2. Per the germline V gene, CDR1 is SGHAT and CDR2 is FQNNGV. This CDR3 contains 15 residues. Here the CDR3 reads CASRRTGGNTGELFF. Written as DNA, the CDR3 is TGTGCCAGCAGACGGACAGGGGGCAACACCGGGGAGCTGTTTTTT.

The chain links TRBV5-1 to TRBJ1-2; no reliable D call. This CDR3 comprises 12 residues. Trimming took 0 bases from V and 8 from J, leaving 8 bases between them. Germline V gene sequence: CDR1 SGHRS, CDR2 YFSETQ. The CDR3 DNA reads TGCGCCAGCAGCTTGGACCAGAGGGGCTACACCTTC. It specifies CASSLDQRGYTF.

The chain links TRBV19 to TRBJ1-2; D unresolved. There are 13 residues in the CDR3. Germline V gene data show CDR1 as LNHDA and CDR2 as SQIVND (reference sequence). V lost 4 bases to trimming and J lost 4 bases, with 10 bases between them. The DNA of the CDR3 is TGTGCCAGTAGTACACTGCCGTCCTATGGCTACACCTTC. Amino acids: CASSTLPSYGYTF.

The chain uses TRBV6-5 and TRBJ1-6, with 10 bases matching TRBD1. Germline CDR1 reads MNHEY; CDR2 reads SVGAGI. The CDR3 has 16 amino acids. Trimming cost V 2 bases and J 7 bases; bases outside gene matches: 5. DNA of the CDR3: TGTGCCAGCAGTTACCTAGGGGGACAGGGGAATTCACCCCTCCACTTT. It yields the protein CASSYLGGQGNSPLHF.

This chain connects TRBV5-1 to TRBJ2-7; TRBD1 aligns across 9 bases. V trimming: 0 bases; J trimming: 7 bases; junction bases outside the gene matches: 8. Germline lookup yields CDR1 SGHRS and CDR2 YFSETQ. The CDR3 sequence is 15 residues long. CDR3 sequence: CASSLEAQGAGEQYF. CDR3 nucleotide sequence: TGCGCCAGCAGCTTGGAGGCACAGGGGGCGGGTGAGCAGTACTTC.

The genes are TRBV5-4 and TRBJ2-5, with 7 bases that match TRBD2. Unmatched junction bases numbered 5, after V lost 4 bases and J lost 5 bases. The CDR3 is made up of 13 amino acids. Germline CDR1 and CDR2: SGHNT and YYREEE (reference sequence). DNA of the CDR3: TGTGCCAGCAGCCCAACTAGCGTGGAGACCCAGTACTTC. Protein: CASSPTSVETQYF. Variable domain in full (rest from reference TRBV5-4 and TRBJ2-5): ETGVTQSPTHLIKTRGQQVTLRCSSQSGHNTVSWYQQALGQGPQFIFQYYREEENGRGNFPPRFSGLQFPNYSSELNVNALELDDSALYLCASSPTSVETQYFGPGTRLLVL.

This chain joins TRBV19 and TRBJ2-6; perhaps TRBD1 as D (6 bases). This CDR3 is 16 amino acids long. Trimming cost V 5 bases and J 2 bases, with 13 bases left between them. Germline CDR1 reads LNHDA; CDR2 reads SQIVND (reference sequence). The CDR3 spells CASSAHRAPGANVLTF. In DNA, the CDR3 is TGTGCCAGTAGTGCCCACAGGGCCCCTGGGGCCAACGTCCTGACTTTC.

J is TRBJ1-5 and V is TRBV5-6; D gene unclear. Germline V CDR1 and CDR2: SGHDT, YYEEEE. V lost 2 bases, J lost 6 bases, and 6 bases lay in between. This CDR3 is 12 amino acids long. The CDR3 DNA reads as TGTGCCAGCAGCTTCGGGTCTCAGCCCCAGCATTTT. This sequence encodes CASSFGSQPQHF.

The chain links TRBV11-2 to TRBJ2-4; unclear D gene. Looked up from germline, CDR1 is SGHAT and CDR2 is FQNNGV. V gave up 5 bases and J gave up 1 base, with 6 bases separating them. This CDR3 contains 13 residues. CDR3 loop: CASSPGAKNIQYF. The CDR3 region has the DNA TGTGCCAGCAGCCCCGGGGCCAAAAACATTCAGTACTTC.

The chain employs TRBV5-1 and TRBJ1-5, with a tentative D call TRBD1 (5 bases). The germline V gene encodes CDR1 SGHRS and CDR2 YFSETQ. CDR3 length: 14 amino acids. This CDR3 reads CAPGGEGSNQPQHF. CDR3 DNA sequence: TGCGCACCCGGGGGGGAGGGAAGCAATCAGCCCCAGCATTTT. The complete variable domain, with remaining parts taken from reference TRBV5-1 and TRBJ1-5, reads KAGVTQTPRYLIKTRGQQVTLSCSPISGHRSVSWYQQTPGQGLQFLFEYFSETQRNKGNFPGRFSGRQFSNSRSEMNVSTLELGDSALYLCAPGGEGSNQPQHFGDGTRLSIL.

The chain has TRBV30 and TRBJ1-4; unclear D gene. V was pared by 5 bases and J by 6 bases, with 10 bases between. CDR1 GTSNPN and CDR2 SVGIG come from the germline V gene (reference sequence). This CDR3 has 12 amino acids. The CDR3 coding sequence is TGTGCCTGGGGCCCGACATATGAAAAACTGTTTTTT. Protein product: CAWGPTYEKLFF.

This chain uses TRBV5-1 with TRBJ1-6, with 10 bases that match TRBD1. Trimming removed 4 bases from V and 14 bases from J; junction bases left unmatched: 6. The CDR3 consists of 13 residues. Per germline, CDR1 SGHRS and CDR2 YFSETQ. The CDR3 protein is CASSTGQGTSLHF. Here the CDR3 DNA reads TGCGCCAGCAGCACGGGACAGGGGACATCCCTCCACTTT.

CDR3 DNA: TGTGCCAGCAGCCCACAGCCTTCTAACTATGGCTACACCTTC. Protein product: CASSPQPSNYGYTF. This chain uses TRBV5-6 with TRBJ1-2; D is undetermined. Per germline, CDR1 SGHDT and CDR2 YYEEEE. This CDR3 is built from 14 residues. Trimming pared 4 bases from V and 0 bases from J, leaving 10 bases between.

The rearrangement uses TRBV24-1 and TRBJ2-7, with TRBD1 identical over 7 bases. This CDR3 region has 12 residues. V lost 11 bases, J lost 0 bases, and 3 bases stayed unmatched. Germline lookup yields CDR1 KGHDR and CDR2 SFDVKD. CDR3 coding DNA: TGTGCCAGGGACAGTCGCTCCTACGAGCAGTACTTC. This codes for CARDSRSYEQYF.

This chain uses TRBV5-1 with TRBJ2-2; 10 nucleotides align to TRBD1. The CDR3 is 15 residues long. Germline-derived CDR1 and CDR2 are SGHRS and YFSETQ. Trimming removed 3 bases from V and 4 bases from J; junction bases left unmatched: 3. In DNA, the CDR3 is TGCGCCAGCAGCTGGGACAGGGGATCCACCGGGGAGCTGTTTTTT. Translation gives CASSWDRGSTGELFF. Supplemented by reference TRBV5-1 and TRBJ2-2, the full variable domain reads KAGVTQTPRYLIKTRGQQVTLSCSPISGHRSVSWYQQTPGQGLQFLFEYFSETQRNKGNFPGRFSGRQFSNSRSEMNVSTLELGDSALYLCASSWDRGSTGELFFGEGSRLTVL.

This clone has a single count. The chain couples TRBV2 to TRBJ1-2, with D unclear. Trimming took 6 bases from V and 7 from J, leaving 12 bases between them. Germline V gene lookup returns CDR1 SNHLY and CDR2 FYNNEI. The CDR3 spans 12 residues. The DNA for the CDR3 is TGTGCCAGCAGCCAAGGGAGTGGTGGCTACACCTTC. Translating gives CASSQGSGGYTF.

This chain uses TRBV5-1 with TRBJ1-1; possibly TRBD1 for D (5 bases). Germline lookup yields CDR1 SGHRS and CDR2 YFSETQ. Trimming took 0 bases from V and 1 from J, leaving 10 bases between them. The CDR3 has 15 amino acids. CDR3 coding DNA: TGCGCCAGCAGCTTGGCCGGGGGGAAGAACACTGAAGCTTTCTTT. Its translation is CASSLAGGKNTEAFF. The full variable domain, with the rest looked up from reference TRBV5-1 and TRBJ1-1, is KAGVTQTPRYLIKTRGQQVTLSCSPISGHRSVSWYQQTPGQGLQFLFEYFSETQRNKGNFPGRFSGRQFSNSRSEMNVSTLELGDSALYLCASSLAGGKNTEAFFGQGTRLTVV.

The sample holds one count of this clone. The chain links TRBV4-1 to TRBJ2-3; 8 bases are shared with TRBD2. This CDR3 is 16 amino acids long. Trimming cost V 4 bases and J 5 bases; bases outside gene matches: 11. Germline CDR1 is MGHRA and CDR2 is YSYEKL. This CDR3 reads CASSPTPAGVQDTQYF. CDR3 nucleotide sequence: TGCGCCAGCAGCCCGACCCCAGCGGGAGTCCAAGATACGCAGTATTTT.

The chain carries TRBV11-2 and TRBJ2-7; D is ambiguous. With 1 base removed from V and 4 bases from J, the gap between germline ends came to 8 bases. There are 13 residues in the CDR3. Germline V lookup: CDR1 SGHAT, CDR2 FQNNGV. CDR3 amino acids: CASSLVAYYEQYF. The CDR3 coding sequence is TGTGCCAGCAGCTTAGTGGCTTATTACGAGCAGTACTTC.

The chain employs TRBV3-1 (or the pseudogene TRBV3-2) and TRBJ2-7, with 7 nucleotides matching TRBD1. CDR3 length: 14 residues. With V trimmed by 5 bases and J by 5 bases, 9 bases remained unmatched. Germline CDR1 is LGHDT and CDR2 is YNNKEL (reference sequence). CDR3 coding DNA: TGTGCCAGCAGCGCCCGACAGGGTTGGGACGAGCAGTACTTC. Translation: CASSARQGWDEQYF.

The J gene is TRBJ1-4, the V gene TRBV6-6; no firm D call. Per the germline V gene, CDR1 is MNHNY and CDR2 is SVGAGI (reference sequence). The CDR3 extends over 14 amino acids. V was trimmed by 2 bases and J by 7 bases, leaving 11 bases between them. CDR3 bases: TGTGCCAGCAGTTACGCGGGCGTCAGTGAAAAACTGTTTTTT. Residues: CASSYAGVSEKLFF.